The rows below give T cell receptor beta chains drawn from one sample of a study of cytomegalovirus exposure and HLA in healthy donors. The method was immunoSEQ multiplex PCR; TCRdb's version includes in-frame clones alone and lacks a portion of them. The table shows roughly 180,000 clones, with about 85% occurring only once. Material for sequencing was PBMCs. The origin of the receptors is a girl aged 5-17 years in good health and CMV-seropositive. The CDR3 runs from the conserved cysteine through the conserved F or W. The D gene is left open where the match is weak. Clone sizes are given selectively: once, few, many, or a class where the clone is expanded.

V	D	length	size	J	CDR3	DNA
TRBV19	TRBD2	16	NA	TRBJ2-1	CASTARGRSRDNEQFF	TGTGCCAGCACAGCGCGCGGGAGGTCCCGGGACAATGAGCAGTTCTTC
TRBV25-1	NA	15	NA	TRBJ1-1	CASSEYVGAGTEAFF	TGTGCCAGCAGTGAATACGTGGGCGCGGGTACTGAAGCTTTCTTT
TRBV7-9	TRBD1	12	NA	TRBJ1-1	CASSLEDREAFF	TGTGCCAGCAGCTTGGAGGACAGGGAAGCTTTCTTT
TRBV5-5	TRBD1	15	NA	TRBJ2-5	CASSSSGTAGETQYF	TGTGCCAGCAGCTCTTCCGGGACAGCAGGGGAGACCCAGTACTTC
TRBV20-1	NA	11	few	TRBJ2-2	CSASRTGELFF	TGCAGTGCTAGCCGCACCGGGGAGCTGTTTTTT
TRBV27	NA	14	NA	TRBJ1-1	CASSWNRRGTEAFF	TGTGCCAGCAGTTGGAACAGGCGGGGCACTGAAGCTTTCTTT
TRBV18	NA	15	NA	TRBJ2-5	CASSPQRSRGETQYF	TGTGCCAGCTCACCACAAAGAAGCAGGGGAGAGACCCAGTACTTC
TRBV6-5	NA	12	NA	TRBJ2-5	CASSYVGETQYF	TGTGCCAGCAGCTACGTCGGGGAGACCCAGTACTTC
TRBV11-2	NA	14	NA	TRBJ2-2	CASSLVGVIGELFF	TGTGCCAGCAGCTTAGTCGGAGTTATAGGGGAGCTGTTTTTT
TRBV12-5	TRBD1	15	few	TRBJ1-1	CASGLEVTGATEAFF	TGTGCTAGTGGTTTGGAAGTGACAGGGGCGACTGAAGCTTTCTTT
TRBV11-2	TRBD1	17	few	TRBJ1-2	CASSLVWGTGRRDGYTF	TGTGCCAGCAGCCTAGTGTGGGGGACAGGGAGACGGGATGGCTACACCTTC
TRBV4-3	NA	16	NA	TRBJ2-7	CASSPSVGVAPYEQYF	TGCGCCAGCAGCCCATCCGTCGGTGTTGCTCCCTACGAGCAGTACTTC
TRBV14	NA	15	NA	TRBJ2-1	CASSQGWSGNNEQFF	TGTGCCAGCAGCCAAGGGTGGTCCGGTAACAATGAGCAGTTCTTC
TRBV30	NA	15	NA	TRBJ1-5	CAWSPGQWGNQPQHF	TGTGCCTGGAGTCCAGGACAATGGGGCAATCAGCCCCAGCATTTT
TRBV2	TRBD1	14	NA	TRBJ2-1	CAGLRDRAYNEQFF	TGTGCCGGACTCCGGGACAGGGCCTACAATGAGCAGTTCTTC
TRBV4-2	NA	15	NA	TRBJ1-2	CASSQTGSENYGYTF	TGTGCCAGCAGCCAGACAGGATCGGAGAACTATGGCTACACCTTC
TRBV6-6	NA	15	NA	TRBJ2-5	CASSSRLLGAETQYF	TGTGCCAGCAGTTCCCGCCTCCTAGGGGCAGAGACCCAGTACTTC
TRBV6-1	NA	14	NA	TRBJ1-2	CASSEFDQNYGYTF	TGTGCCAGCAGTGAATTTGATCAGAACTATGGCTACACCTTC
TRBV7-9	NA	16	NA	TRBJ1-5	CASSSRTGDSNQPQHF	TGTGCCAGCAGCTCCAGGACGGGGGATAGCAATCAGCCCCAGCATTTT
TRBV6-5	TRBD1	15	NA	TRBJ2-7	CASSSRDRAFYEQYF	TGTGCCAGCAGCAGCCGGGACAGGGCCTTCTACGAGCAGTACTTC
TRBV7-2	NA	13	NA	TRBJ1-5	CASSFNRVQPQHF	TGTGCCAGCAGTTTTAACAGGGTTCAGCCCCAGCATTTT
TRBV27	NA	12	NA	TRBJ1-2	CASSEPLGDYTF	TGTGCCAGCAGTGAACCTCTCGGGGACTACACCTTC
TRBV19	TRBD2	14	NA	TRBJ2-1	CASSLSGTSGGRFF	TGTGCCAGTAGTTTATCCGGGACTAGCGGTGGCAGGTTCTTC
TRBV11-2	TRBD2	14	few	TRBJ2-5	CASSPLAGVGTQYF	TGTGCCAGCAGCCCCTTAGCGGGAGTTGGGACCCAGTACTTC
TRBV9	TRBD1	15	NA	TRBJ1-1	CASSQGTVKNTEAFF	TGTGCCAGCAGCCAAGGGACAGTTAAGAACACTGAAGCTTTCTTT
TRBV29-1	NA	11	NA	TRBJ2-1	CSVITYNEQFF	TGCAGCGTTATAACCTACAATGAGCAGTTCTTC
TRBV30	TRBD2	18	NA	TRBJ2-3	CAFQIGLVWPAGTDTQYF	TGTGCCTTTCAAATCGGACTAGTATGGCCGGCGGGCACAGATACGCAGTATTTT
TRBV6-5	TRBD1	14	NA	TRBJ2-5	CASSSPGQGETQYF	TGTGCCAGCAGTTCTCCGGGACAGGGGGAGACCCAGTACTTC
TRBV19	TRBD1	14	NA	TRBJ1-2	CASSIGQGAYGYTF	TGTGCCAGTAGTATAGGACAGGGGGCCTATGGCTACACCTTC
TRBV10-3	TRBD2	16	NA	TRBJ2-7	CAITGTAGGGSYEQYF	TGTGCCATCACAGGAACGGCGGGGGGCGGATCCTACGAGCAGTACTTC
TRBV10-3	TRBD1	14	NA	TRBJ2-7	CAIVGQGGSYEQYF	TGTGCCATCGTGGGACAGGGGGGTTCCTACGAGCAGTACTTC
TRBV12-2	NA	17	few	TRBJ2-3	CASRLALRGHSTDTQYF	TGTGCAAGTCGCTTAGCGCTGCGCGGCCATTCCACAGATACGCAGTATTTT
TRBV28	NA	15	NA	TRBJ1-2	CASSSLGTTRRGYTF	TGTGCCAGCAGCAGTTTAGGTACGACTCGGAGGGGCTACACCTTC
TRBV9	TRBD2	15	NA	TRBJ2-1	CASSVTSGSINEQFF	TGTGCCAGCAGCGTTACTAGCGGGAGCATCAATGAGCAGTTCTTC
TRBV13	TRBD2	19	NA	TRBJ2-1	CASSWGLAGLSGPYNEQFF	TGTGCCAGCAGCTGGGGACTAGCGGGCCTATCGGGGCCATACAATGAGCAGTTCTTC
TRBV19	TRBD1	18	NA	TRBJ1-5	CASSIDLGTDDSNQPQHF	TGTGCCAGTAGTATAGATCTTGGGACAGATGATAGCAATCAGCCCCAGCATTTT
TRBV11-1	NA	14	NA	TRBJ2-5	CASSSRTIGETQYF	TGTGCCAGCAGCTCCCGGACTATCGGTGAGACCCAGTACTTC
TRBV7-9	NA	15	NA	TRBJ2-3	CASSLSGHPTDTQYF	TGTGCCAGCAGCTTATCGGGACACCCCACAGATACGCAGTATTTT
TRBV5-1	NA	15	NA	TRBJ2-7	CASSFPGTNSYEQYF	TGCGCCAGCAGCTTCCCCGGGACAAACTCCTACGAGCAGTACTTC
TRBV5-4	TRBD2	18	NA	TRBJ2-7	CASSLDPGGPLRPYEQYF	TGTGCCAGCAGCTTGGATCCGGGAGGGCCTCTCCGCCCCTACGAGCAGTACTTC
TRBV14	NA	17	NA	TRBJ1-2	CASSQAGKGQLLYGYTF	TGTGCCAGCAGCCAAGCCGGCAAGGGGCAACTCCTTTATGGCTACACCTTC
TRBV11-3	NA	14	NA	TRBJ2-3	CASSLTTSTDTQYF	TGTGCCAGCAGCTTAACTACTAGCACAGATACGCAGTATTTT
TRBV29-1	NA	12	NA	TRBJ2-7	CSVVSGVREQYF	TGCAGCGTTGTTTCAGGGGTGAGGGAGCAGTACTTC
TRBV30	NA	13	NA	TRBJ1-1	CAWGPSRGTEAFF	TGTGCCTGGGGGCCGTCCCGGGGCACTGAAGCTTTCTTT
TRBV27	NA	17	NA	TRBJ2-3	CASSSLGGAEGTDTQYF	TGTGCCAGCAGTTCTCTGGGCGGGGCGGAAGGCACAGATACGCAGTATTTT
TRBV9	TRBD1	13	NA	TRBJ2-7	CASSGTGGHEQYF	TGTGCCAGCAGCGGGACAGGGGGTCACGAGCAGTACTTC
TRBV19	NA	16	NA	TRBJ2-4	CASSIDLPGAKNIQYF	TGTGCCAGTAGTATTGACCTACCGGGGGCCAAAAACATTCAGTACTTC
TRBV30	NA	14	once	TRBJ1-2	CAWSVQAKGQGYTF	TGTGCCTGGAGTGTACAGGCGAAGGGTCAGGGCTACACCTTC
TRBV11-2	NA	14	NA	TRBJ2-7	CASSPRGTPYEQYF	TGTGCCAGCAGCCCGCGCGGGACTCCGTACGAGCAGTACTTC
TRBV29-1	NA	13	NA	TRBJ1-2	CSVGDPRDYGYTF	TGCAGCGTTGGAGACCCCCGGGACTATGGCTACACCTTC
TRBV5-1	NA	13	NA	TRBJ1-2	CASSLAGSYGYTF	TGCGCCAGCAGCTTGGCCGGGAGCTATGGCTACACCTTC